A selection of T cell receptor beta chains follows, all from one sample in a study of identical twins. TCRdb independently ran MiXCR on the 5' RACE reads; one entry per CDR3 protein. In the table there are approximately 670,000 distinct CDR3 sequences, roughly 6% of which are singletons. Sequences were obtained from naive T cells sorted from blood. All receptors come from a man between 18 and 35 years old in good health. The CDR3 runs from the conserved cysteine through the conserved F or W. The D gene is left open where the match is weak. Rows may omit the clone size; those that give it use once, few, many or a size class.

J,size,D,V,CDR3,DNA
TRBJ2-2,many,.,TRBV20-1,CSAASSDTGELFF,TGCAGTGCTGCTTCATCTGATACCGGGGAGCTGTTTTTT
TRBJ1-2,.,.,TRBV7-8,CASSLEIQGNYGYTF,TGTGCCAGCAGCTTAGAGATACAGGGAAACTATGGCTACACCTTC
TRBJ2-7,few,TRBD1,TRBV12-3/TRBV12-4,CANSPYRQGGVPYEQYF,TGTGCCAACAGCCCCTACCGACAGGGGGGGGTACCCTACGAGCAGTACTTC
TRBJ1-2,few,.,TRBV2,CASSEDGTNYGYTF,TGTGCCAGCAGTGAGGACGGTACTAACTATGGCTACACCTTC
TRBJ1-1,.,.,TRBV6-1,CASSASWTEMNTEAFF,TGTGCCAGCAGTGCCTCGTGGACGGAAATGAACACTGAAGCTTTCTTT
TRBJ2-7,.,TRBD2,TRBV3-1,CASSLLAGGRAYEQYF,TGTGCCAGCAGCCTATTAGCAGGCGGGAGGGCCTACGAGCAGTACTTC
TRBJ2-1,many,.,TRBV6-5,CASSYTGSALNEQFF,TGTGCCAGCAGTTACACTGGGTCGGCTCTCAATGAGCAGTTCTTC
TRBJ2-3,few,.,TRBV20-1,CSAMDGTTDTQYF,TGCAGTGCTATGGACGGAACGACAGATACGCAGTATTTT
TRBJ2-3,.,.,TRBV12-3/TRBV12-4,CDSSFIDTQYF,TGTGACAGCAGTTTTATTGATACGCAGTATTTT
TRBJ1-5,many,TRBD1,TRBV5-6,CASSQTGQGPQPQHF,TGTGCCAGCAGCCAGACGGGACAGGGGCCTCAGCCCCAGCATTTT
TRBJ1-5,many,TRBD1,TRBV20-1,CSARDGDSIAVQPQHF,TGCAGTGCTAGAGATGGGGACAGTATAGCAGTTCAGCCCCAGCATTTT
TRBJ2-3,.,TRBD2,TRBV5-1,CASSSLSGSFLVSDTQYF,TGCGCCAGCAGCTCACTAAGCGGGAGTTTCTTAGTTTCAGATACGCAGTATTTT
TRBJ2-1,many,.,TRBV5-1,CASSFGSLSSYNEQFF,TGCGCCAGCAGCTTTGGCAGCCTAAGCTCCTACAATGAGCAGTTCTTC
TRBJ2-3,few,TRBD1,TRBV7-3,CASSAGQGGDTQYF,TGTGCCAGCAGCGCGGGACAGGGAGGGGATACGCAGTATTTT
TRBJ2-3,many,.,TRBV24-1,CATSRRGADTQYF,TGTGCCACCAGTCGCAGGGGGGCAGATACGCAGTATTTT
TRBJ1-1,.,TRBD1,TRBV5-1,CASSDDRGGENTEAFF,TGCGCCAGCAGCGACGACAGGGGTGGTGAGAACACTGAAGCTTTCTTT
TRBJ2-1,.,.,TRBV30,CAWGTSKEF,TGTGCCTGGGGGACTTCAAAGGAGTTC
TRBJ1-1,few,.,TRBV6-5,CASSSTPSDTEAFF,TGTGCCAGCAGTTCCACGCCGTCTGACACTGAAGCTTTCTTT
TRBJ2-5,many,.,TRBV7-6,CASSLRRQETQYF,TGTGCCAGCAGCTTACGGAGACAAGAGACCCAGTACTTC
TRBJ1-3,many,.,TRBV29-1,CSVQVWNTIYF,TGCAGCGTTCAGGTGTGGAACACCATATATTTT